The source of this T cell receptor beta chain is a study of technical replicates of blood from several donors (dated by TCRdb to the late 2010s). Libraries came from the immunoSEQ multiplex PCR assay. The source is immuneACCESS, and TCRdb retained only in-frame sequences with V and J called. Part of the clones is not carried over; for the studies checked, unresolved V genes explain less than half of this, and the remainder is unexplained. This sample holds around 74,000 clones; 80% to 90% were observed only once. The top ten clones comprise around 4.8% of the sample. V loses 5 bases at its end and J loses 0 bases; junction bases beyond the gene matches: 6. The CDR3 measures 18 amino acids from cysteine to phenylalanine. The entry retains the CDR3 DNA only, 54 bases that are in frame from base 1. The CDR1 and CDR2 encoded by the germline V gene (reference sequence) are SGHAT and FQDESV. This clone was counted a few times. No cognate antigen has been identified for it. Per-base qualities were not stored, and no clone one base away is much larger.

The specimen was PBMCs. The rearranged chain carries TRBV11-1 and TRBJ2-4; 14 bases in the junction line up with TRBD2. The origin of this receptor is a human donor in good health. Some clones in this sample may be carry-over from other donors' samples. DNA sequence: TGTGCCAGCAGCCATGGGACTAGCGGGGGATTAGCCAAAAACATTCAGTACTTC. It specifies CASSHGTSGGLAKNIQYF. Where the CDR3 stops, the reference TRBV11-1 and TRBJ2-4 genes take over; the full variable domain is EAEVAQSPRYKITEKSQAVAFWCDPISGHATLYWYRQILGQGPELLVQFQDESVVDDSQLPKDRFSAERLKGVDSTLKIQPAELGDSAMYLCASSHGTSGGLAKNIQYFGAGTRLSVL.